Detailed here is one TCR beta chain. The germline CDR1 and CDR2 sequences are GTSNPN and SVGIG (reference sequence). The CDR3 length is 15 residues. V was shortened by 4 bases and J by 3 bases, with 18 bases between the two germline ends. These data come from a study of blood T cell repertoires in COVID-19. TCRdb's table, derived via immunoSEQ multiplex PCR, lists solely in-frame clones and lacks some. The sample records some 180,000 clones, around 79% being singletons. The specimen sequenced was peripheral blood. This clonotype originated in a woman between 35 and 50 years old with COVID-19, enrolled during active disease. The chain combines TRBV30 with TRBJ1-2; D is undetermined. CDR3 sequence: CAWNREGLRDYGYTF. CDR3 nucleotide sequence: TGTGCCTGGAATAGGGAGGGCCTGAGGGACTATGGCTACACCTTC.